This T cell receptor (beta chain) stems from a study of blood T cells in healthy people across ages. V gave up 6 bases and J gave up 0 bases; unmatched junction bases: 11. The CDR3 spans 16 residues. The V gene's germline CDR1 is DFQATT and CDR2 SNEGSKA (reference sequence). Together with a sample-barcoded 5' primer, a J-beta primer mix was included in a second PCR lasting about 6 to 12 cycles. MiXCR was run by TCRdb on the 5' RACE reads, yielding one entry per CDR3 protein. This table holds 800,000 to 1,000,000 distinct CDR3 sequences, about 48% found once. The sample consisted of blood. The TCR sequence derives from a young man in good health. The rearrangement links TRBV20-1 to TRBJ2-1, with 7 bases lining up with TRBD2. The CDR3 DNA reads TGCAGTGCCGTCCCTCGCGGGGGACGCTCCTACAATGAGCAGTTCTTC. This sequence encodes CSAVPRGGRSYNEQFF.